This TCR beta chain originates from a study of blood T cell repertoires in COVID-19. Study as a whole: The samples span acute and convalescent COVID-19 from the United States, Italy and Spain. T cells, B-cell-depleted T cells, or PBMCs provided the cDNA or gDNA that served as material.

Study processing details: Amplifying reference gene primers gave estimates of nucleated cell counts. Clones were read by immunoSEQ multiplex PCR, and TCRdb kept only the in-frame ones, dropping some. V, J and clone size reflect that table, while D and trimming were determined from the DNA. The sample carries some 96,000 clones, approximately 86% recorded once. Germline values: CDR1 SGHVS, CDR2 FNYEAQ. There are 13 residues in the CDR3. Trimming removed 1 base from V and 3 bases from J, with 7 bases in between. The rearrangement joins TRBV7-6 to TRBJ2-7; D uncertain. The TCR comes from a man aged 50 or older with acute or convalescent COVID-19. Sequenced input: peripheral blood. CDR3 protein: CASSLDQNYEQYF. The CDR3 nucleotides are TGTGCCAGCAGCTTAGACCAGAACTACGAGCAGTACTTC.